Only a few counts were recorded for the clone carrying this T cell receptor (beta chain). Its target is unknown. The source of the sample is a study of T-cell reconstitution after alpha-beta-depleted transplantation in children. Notes on the study in general: It was reported that alpha-beta T cells came from several hundred expanded graft clones (about two months after transplant). Day-60 TCRbeta diversity that was high in some patients was derived from surviving recipient T cells and thymic progenitors. T cells produced anew were the main source of T-cell counts and diversity one year after transplant.

Trimming stripped 7 bases from V and 6 bases from J, with 15 bases between. Germline values: CDR1 SEHNR, CDR2 FQNEAQ (reference sequence). The CDR3 extends over 14 amino acids. Unique molecular identifiers were built into the TCRbeta library. TCRdb redid the calling of the PCR reads with MiXCR, one entry per CDR3 protein. The sample shows about 580,000 distinct CDR3 sequences, approximately 30% of them seen only once. The clonotype comes from a boy less than two years old with Wiskott-Aldrich syndrome, due to receive a stem cell transplant. The specimen was PBMCs, collected before TCRalphabeta/CD19-depleted stem cell transplant. The rearrangement joins TRBV7-9 to TRBJ1-4, with D possibly being TRBD1 (5 bases). In DNA, the CDR3 is TGTGCCAGCACCGTCGGGTCAGGGTATGAAAAACTGTTTTTT. Translation: CASTVGSGYEKLFF.